This TCR beta chain was profiled in a study of T-cell memory formation after mild COVID-19. Background on the study: Each donor largely had its own TCR clusters. Study-wide results and caveats: For second-wave clones that peaked at day 37, SARS-CoV-2 specificity went unverified.

MiXCR, applied by TCRdb to the 5' RACE reads, yields one record per CDR3 protein. This sample has approximately 350,000 distinct CDR3 sequences; approximately 14% occur once, and the top ten carry around 21%. Worth noting for this clonotype: Antigen specificity is unknown.

In germline, CDR1 is KGHSH, CDR2 LQKENI. The CDR3 extends over 15 amino acids. V dropped 5 bases and J dropped 3 bases, with 11 bases sitting between them. The chain joins TRBV18 to TRBJ2-6; D is perhaps TRBD2 (6 bases). The TCR comes from a young man who had mild COVID-19 (a few samples of this study predate the infection). Cell type and time point are not known. Sequenced input: PBMCs or a T cell subset sorted from them (not recorded which). CDR3 bases: TGTGCCAGCTCAAGGCGCGGGGATGGGGCCAACGTCCTGACTTTC. It yields the protein CASSRRGDGANVLTF.